This is a list of T cell receptor beta chains from one sample in a study of cytomegalovirus exposure and HLA in healthy donors. TCRdb keeps only in-frame clones here, not all; method: immunoSEQ multiplex PCR. The sample lists around 250,000 clones; nearly 90% were seen once. Source material: PBMCs. The receptor set was obtained from a young woman in good health and CMV-seronegative. CDR3s include the opening cysteine and the closing phenylalanine or tryptophan. D genes are given only for firm matches. The size field is filled for only some rows; it gives once, few, many or a size class.

j_call v_call cdr3_length d_call clone_size cdr3_nt cdr3_aa
TRBJ1-1 TRBV28 14 TRBD1 once TGTGCCAGCAGCGCACAGGGGTTGAGTACTGAAGCTTTCTTT CASSAQGLSTEAFF
TRBJ1-1 TRBV2 13 . once TGTGCCAGCAGTGCCGCAGGGCATACTGAAGCTTTCTTT CASSAAGHTEAFF
TRBJ1-5 TRBV6-5 14 . few TGTGCCAGCAGTGATTTAAGAGGCAATCAGCCCCAGCATTTT CASSDLRGNQPQHF
TRBJ1-6 TRBV7-9 17 . . TGTGCCAGCAGCTTAGCGCTCCGGGATCTTTATAATTCACCCCTCCACTTT CASSLALRDLYNSPLHF
TRBJ2-3 TRBV5-1 13 . . TGCGCCAGCAGCTCCCAGGGTCCAGATACGCAGTATTTT CASSSQGPDTQYF
TRBJ2-5 TRBV9 16 TRBD2 once TGTGCCAGCAGCATCAGCGGGGGGGCTGGGCAAGAGACCCAGTACTTC CASSISGGAGQETQYF
TRBJ2-3 TRBV18 16 . . TGTGCCAGCTCGCCTCGGATCCGCGGGGGCACAGATACGCAGTATTTT CASSPRIRGGTDTQYF
TRBJ1-4 TRBV28 13 TRBD1 . TGTGCCAGCACTTTAGGGGGCAGTGAAAAACTGTTTTTT CASTLGGSEKLFF
TRBJ2-1 TRBV5-1 14 TRBD1 . TGCGCCAGCCAGGCCGGGACAGGGTCCGATGAGCAGTTCTTC CASQAGTGSDEQFF
TRBJ2-1 TRBV30 15 TRBD2 . TGTGCCTGGAGTGATATAGCGGGGTTCTTCAATGAGCAGTTCTTC CAWSDIAGFFNEQFF
TRBJ2-2 TRBV13 16 TRBD2 . TGTGCCAGCAGCTGGATCGGCGGGGGTTCGACCGGGGAGCTGTTTTTT CASSWIGGGSTGELFF
TRBJ1-5 TRBV28 14 TRBD1 . TGTGCCAGCAGGCATCGGGGACAGCCTTGGCCCCAGCATTTT CASRHRGQPWPQHF
TRBJ1-1 TRBV10-2 11 . once TGCGCCAGCAGTGGACAGCTTGAAGCTTTCTTT CASSGQLEAFF
TRBJ2-7 TRBV5-1 16 . . TGCGCCAGCAGCTTCCCCCTGACAGGTCCGACCTACGAGCAGTACTTC CASSFPLTGPTYEQYF
TRBJ2-5 TRBV9 14 TRBD1 . TGTGCCAGCAGCAAATGGGACAGCCAAGAGACCCAGTACTTC CASSKWDSQETQYF
TRBJ2-1 TRBV2 11 . once TGTGCCAGCCCGCGGGGCAATGAGCAGTTCTTC CASPRGNEQFF
TRBJ2-7 TRBV5-6 17 TRBD1 . TGTGCCAGCAGCCTGGGGGGACCTGGGACAGGCGACGACGAGCAGTACTTC CASSLGGPGTGDDEQYF
TRBJ2-7 TRBV27 13 . . TGTGCCAGCAGTGTGACAGTTTACTACGAGCAGTACTTC CASSVTVYYEQYF
TRBJ1-6 TRBV28 14 . . TGTGCCAGCAGTTTTAGGACAGAGTATTCACCCCTCCACTTT CASSFRTEYSPLHF
TRBJ2-7 TRBV2 14 TRBD1 . TGTGCCAGCATGAATCTCGGGACAGGGACCGAGCAGTACTTC CASMNLGTGTEQYF
TRBJ2-5 TRBV6-1 15 TRBD2 . TGTGCCAGCATGGCCAGCGGGGGGTCGGCGGAGACCCAGTACTTC CASMASGGSAETQYF